What follows describes a single T cell receptor beta chain. TCRdb recomputed calls from the RT-PCR reads with MiXCR, one row per CDR3 protein. Of 110,000 or so distinct CDR3 sequences listed, 35% to 45% are singletons. Germline CDR1 reads MGHDK; CDR2 reads SYGVNS. Trimming removed 5 bases at V and 5 bases at J, with 6 bases between. CDR3 size: 12 residues. This record belongs to a study of patients and donors after allogeneic stem cell transplantation. This chain uses TRBV25-1 with TRBJ1-4; D is unclear. Sequencing was carried out using blood, either unsorted or a sorted T cell fraction (not recorded which). This TCR was recovered from a human donor who was either an allogeneic HSCT recipient or a stem cell or donor lymphocyte infusion donor (not recorded which). It is not recorded whose cells these are; they may come from a transplant donor. The CDR3 loop reads CASSKPNEKLFF. The CDR3 DNA follows: TGTGCCAGCAGTAAACCCAATGAAAAACTGTTTTTT.